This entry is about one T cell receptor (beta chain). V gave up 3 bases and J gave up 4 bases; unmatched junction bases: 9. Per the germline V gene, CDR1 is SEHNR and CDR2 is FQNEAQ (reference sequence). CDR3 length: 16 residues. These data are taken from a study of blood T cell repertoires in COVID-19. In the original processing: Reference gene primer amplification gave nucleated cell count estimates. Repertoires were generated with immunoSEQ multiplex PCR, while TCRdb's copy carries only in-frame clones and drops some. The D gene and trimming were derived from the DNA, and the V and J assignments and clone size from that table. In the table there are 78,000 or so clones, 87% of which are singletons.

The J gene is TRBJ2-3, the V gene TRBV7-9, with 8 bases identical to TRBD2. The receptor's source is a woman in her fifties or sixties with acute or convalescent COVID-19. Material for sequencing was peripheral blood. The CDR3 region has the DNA TGTGCCAGCAGCTTCGGTTTCGGGGGGGGGTCAGATACGCAGTATTTT. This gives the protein CASSFGFGGGSDTQYF. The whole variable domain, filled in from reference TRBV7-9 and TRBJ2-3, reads DTGVSQNPRHKITKRGQNVTFRCDPISEHNRLYWYRQTLGQGPEFLTYFQNEAQLEKSRLLSDRFSAERPKGSFSTLEIQRTEQGDSAMYLCASSFGFGGGSDTQYFGPGTRLTVL.